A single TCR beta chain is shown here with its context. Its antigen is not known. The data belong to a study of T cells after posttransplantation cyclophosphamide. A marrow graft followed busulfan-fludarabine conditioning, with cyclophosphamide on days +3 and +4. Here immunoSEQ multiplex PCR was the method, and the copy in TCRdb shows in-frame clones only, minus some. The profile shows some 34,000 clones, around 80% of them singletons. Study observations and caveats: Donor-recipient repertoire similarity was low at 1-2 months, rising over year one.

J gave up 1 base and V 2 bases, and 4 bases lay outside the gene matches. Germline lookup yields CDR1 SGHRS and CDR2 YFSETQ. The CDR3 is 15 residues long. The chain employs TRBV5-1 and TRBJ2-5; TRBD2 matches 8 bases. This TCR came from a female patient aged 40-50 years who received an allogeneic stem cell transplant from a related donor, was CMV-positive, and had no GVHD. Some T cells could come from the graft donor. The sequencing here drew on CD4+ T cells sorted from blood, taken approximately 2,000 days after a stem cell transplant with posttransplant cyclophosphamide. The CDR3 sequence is CASSFGTRFQETQYF. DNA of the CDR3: TGCGCCAGCAGCTTTGGGACTAGGTTCCAAGAGACCCAGTACTTC.